These 29 T cell receptor beta chains came from one sample sequenced in a study of neurological immune-mediated disorders. A single record per CDR3 protein comes from TCRdb applying MiXCR to the 5' RACE reads. Counted here are about 80,000 distinct CDR3 sequences, over 4.5% occurring once; the ten biggest clones make up 6.5% to 9%. Time point indicated: longitudinal time-point 2. Sample: PBMCs. The receptors were gathered from a woman aged 55-70 years with multiple sclerosis.

This clonotype was seen ten or more times. This rearrangement joins TRBV7-9 to TRBJ2-3, with D possibly being TRBD1 (6 bases). This CDR3 comprises 14 residues. Germline CDR1 SEHNR, CDR2 FQNEAQ (reference sequence). V lost 1 base and J lost 6, with 11 bases in between. The CDR3 sequence: CASSLDQGLDTQYF. The CDR3 bases are TGTGCCAGCAGCTTAGACCAGGGGCTCGATACGCAGTATTTT. Drawing the rest from reference TRBV7-9 and TRBJ2-3, the complete variable domain is DTGVSQNPRHKITKRGQNVTFRCDPISEHNRLYWYRQTLGQGPEFLTYFQNEAQLEKSRLLSDRFSAERPKGSFSTLEIQRTEQGDSAMYLCASSLDQGLDTQYFGPGTRLTVL.

This clonotype has at least ten counts. The V and J genes are TRBV20-1 and TRBJ2-1; D remains unclear. CDR3 size: 11 residues. Germline V lookup: CDR1 DFQATT, CDR2 SNEGSKA (reference sequence). V shed 8 bases and J shed 6 bases, with 11 bases lying between them. DNA for the CDR3: TGCAGTACGACCGCTCCCAATGAGCAGTTCTTC. Translated: CSTTAPNEQFF.

This clonotype was detected many times. The chain recombines TRBV7-2 with TRBJ1-6; TRBD1 might be the D (6 bases). V lost 5 bases and J 6 bases, leaving 11 bases between the germline ends. The CDR3 spans 14 residues. Per the germline V gene, CDR1 is SGHTA and CDR2 is FQGNSA. CDR3 residues: CASSSSRGNSPLHF. The CDR3 bases are TGTGCCAGCAGCAGCTCCAGGGGTAATTCACCCCTCCACTTT.

This clonotype was observed many times. CDR3: CSATGGTGNTIYF. The CDR3 DNA sequence: TGCAGTGCTACCGGGGGAACTGGAAACACCATATATTTT. The chain combines TRBV20-1 with TRBJ1-3, with D possibly TRBD1 on 5 matching bases. CDR1 and CDR2 from the germline V gene are DFQATT and SNEGSKA (reference sequence). The CDR3 covers 13 residues. The germline V and J ends were trimmed by 4 bases and 2 bases, with 9 bases remaining between them.

This clonotype occurred many times. J is TRBJ2-5 and V is TRBV4-1; 9 bases are shared with TRBD2. Per the germline V gene, CDR1 is MGHRA and CDR2 is YSYEKL. The CDR3 loop spans 16 amino acids. V lost 0 bases to trimming and J lost 5 bases; unmatched junction nucleotides: 7. CDR3 residues: CASSQDGGTSRETQYF. Here the CDR3 DNA reads TGCGCCAGCAGCCAAGATGGTGGGACTAGCCGCGAGACCCAGTACTTC.

This clonotype was recorded at least ten times. V usage is TRBV12-3 or TRBV12-4 and J usage is TRBJ1-2; 12 bases map to TRBD1. This CDR3 is built from 15 residues. Trimming cost V 5 bases and J 8 bases; bases outside gene matches: 9. The CDR3 sequence is CASSPGQGALGGYTF. The CDR3 nucleotides read TGTGCCAGCAGTCCGGGACAGGGGGCTCTGGGGGGCTACACCTTC.

Only a few counts were recorded for this clonotype. The genes are TRBV18 and TRBJ1-6; a possible D gene is TRBD1 (6 bases). V was pared by 4 bases and J by 8 bases, with 9 bases between. The germline V gene encodes CDR1 KGHSH and CDR2 LQKENI. This CDR3 has 13 residues. The CDR3 bases are TGTGCCAGCTCACGACAGGAGTATTCACCCCTCCACTTT. It codes for CASSRQEYSPLHF.

This clonotype occurred many times. CDR3 DNA sequence: TGTGCCAGCAGCTTGACCCAAGAGACCCAGTACTTC. Protein sequence: CASSLTQETQYF. The rearrangement uses TRBV7-2 and TRBJ2-5; D is undetermined. This CDR3 is built from 12 residues. V was clipped by 3 bases and J by 1 base, with 3 bases between them. The germline CDR1 and CDR2 sequences are SGHTA and FQGNSA.

This clonotype was observed a handful of times. This sequence joins TRBV29-1 and TRBJ2-1, with D hard to call. This CDR3 comprises 15 residues. Trimming shortened V by 2 bases and J by 0 bases, and 11 bases separated the two germline ends. CDR1 is SQVTM and CDR2 is ANQGSEA in the germline V gene. CDR3 bases: TGCAGCGTTGAATTTGGCAGGAGCTCCTACAATGAGCAGTTCTTC. Protein: CSVEFGRSSYNEQFF.

This clonotype was detected ten times or more. The V gene is TRBV4-1, the J gene TRBJ2-7; D possibly uses TRBD1 or TRBD2 (5 bases each). The CDR3 has 17 residues. Per germline, CDR1 MGHRA and CDR2 YSYEKL. V was pared by 4 bases and J by 0 bases, with 19 bases between. The CDR3 nucleotides read TGCGCCAGCAGCCGGCTCCTCGGGACGGAGTCCTCCTACGAGCAGTACTTC. It specifies CASSRLLGTESSYEQYF.

This clonotype appeared many times. The chain recombines TRBV7-6 with TRBJ2-5; D is possibly TRBD2 (5 bases). CDR3 size: 13 residues. Trimming pared 3 bases from V and 11 bases from J, leaving 16 bases between. CDR1 and CDR2 (germline): SGHVS, FNYEAQ. CDR3 DNA sequence: TGTGCCAGCAGCTTTGAGCGCCTCGGGGATCAGTACTTC. This sequence encodes CASSFERLGDQYF.

The J gene is TRBJ1-1, the V gene TRBV19; D ambiguous. The CDR3 length is 14 residues. The V gene's germline CDR1 is LNHDA and CDR2 SQIVND (reference sequence). V lost 5 bases and J 1 base, leaving 11 bases between the germline ends. CDR3 sequence (DNA): TGTGCCAGTAGTTCTCCCGGGAGGAACACTGAAGCTTTCTTT. This gives the protein CASSSPGRNTEAFF.

This clonotype was seen at least ten times. The chain combines TRBV12-3 or TRBV12-4 with TRBJ2-3; 9 bases are a match to TRBD1. There are 15 residues in the CDR3. The J segment lost 1 base and the V segment lost 5 bases, leaving 4 bases of the junction unmatched. This CDR3 is CASSHRDRGTDTQYF. In nucleotides, the CDR3 is TGTGCCAGCAGTCACCGGGACAGGGGCACAGATACGCAGTATTTT.

In its sample, this clonotype was seen many times. The genes are TRBV10-3 and TRBJ1-4; 9 positions match TRBD1. This CDR3 spans 13 amino acids. With 6 bases clipped from V and 7 bases from J, the junction kept 3 bases outside the gene matches. Germline V lookup: CDR1 ENHRY, CDR2 SYGVKD. CDR3 protein: CAIRGQGGEKLFF. The CDR3 DNA sequence: TGTGCCATCAGGGGACAGGGCGGTGAAAAACTGTTTTTT.

This clonotype was seen repeatedly, ten times or more. The chain recombines TRBV5-1 with TRBJ2-2; D could derive from TRBD1 or TRBD2 (5 bases each). This CDR3 comprises 14 residues. Trimming stripped 5 bases from V and 4 bases from J, with 12 bases between. Germline CDR1 and CDR2: SGHRS and YFSETQ. CDR3 amino acids: CASRGDRVTGELFF. CDR3 DNA: TGCGCCAGCAGGGGGGACCGCGTCACCGGGGAGCTGTTTTTT.

This clonotype has ten or more counts. The chain uses TRBV28 and TRBJ1-5, with 11 bases aligning to TRBD1. Germline V gives CDR1 MDHEN, CDR2 SYDVKM. V shed 6 bases, J shed 6 bases, and the junction held 4 bases outside the gene matches. This CDR3 region has 14 residues. CDR3 residues: CASRGQGGSQPQHF. DNA for the CDR3: TGTGCCAGCAGGGGACAGGGGGGCTCTCAGCCCCAGCATTTT.

This clonotype has at least ten counts. The chain is built from TRBV20-1 and TRBJ2-7; 9 nucleotides agree with TRBD2. V lost 2 bases and J lost 3; bases outside the gene matches: 8. Germline V gives CDR1 DFQATT, CDR2 SNEGSKA (reference sequence). CDR3 length: 15 residues. The CDR3 spells CSARSSTRGGYEQYF. The CDR3 DNA reads as TGCAGTGCTAGATCGTCGACGCGGGGGGGCTACGAGCAGTACTTC.

This clonotype was recorded at least ten times. The chain links TRBV20-1 to TRBJ1-2, with 8 bases that match TRBD1. Trimming removed 3 bases from V and 5 bases from J; junction bases left unmatched: 8. Per germline, CDR1 DFQATT and CDR2 SNEGSKA (reference sequence). The CDR3 runs to 14 residues. The CDR3 reads CSARRHDRGYGYTF. CDR3 sequence (DNA): TGCAGTGCTAGGAGACACGACAGGGGTTATGGCTACACCTTC.

This clonotype was recorded many times. The chain has TRBV7-2 and TRBJ1-4; TRBD1 is a possible D gene (6 bases). Germline V lookup: CDR1 SGHTA, CDR2 FQGNSA. This CDR3 contains 15 residues. V was cut by 4 bases and J by 7 bases, with 16 bases left in between. The CDR3 DNA reads TGTGCCAGCAGCTATCAACAGGGACCTGTTGAAAAACTGTTTTTT. Protein sequence: CASSYQQGPVEKLFF.

This clonotype was detected many times. V usage is TRBV5-1 and J usage is TRBJ1-4, with D possibly TRBD1 on 6 matching bases. This CDR3 has 14 residues. Germline CDR1 SGHRS, CDR2 YFSETQ. V gave up 3 bases and J gave up 5 bases, with 11 bases separating them. CDR3 residues: CASSSGGGNEKLFF. The CDR3 DNA sequence: TGCGCCAGCAGCTCCGGAGGGGGAAATGAAAAACTGTTTTTT.

On this clonotype itself: A read error may be the cause here, since a much bigger clone is one base away. The chain recombines TRBV5-1 with TRBJ2-3, with D perhaps matching TRBD1 or TRBD2 (6 bases each). Trimming took 7 bases from V and 3 from J, leaving 12 bases between them. Germline-derived CDR1 and CDR2 are SGHRS and YFSETQ. This CDR3 is built from 13 residues. The CDR3 bases are TGCGCCAGCTCTGGGGGGCGGACAGATACGCAGTATTTT. Its translation: CASSGGRTDTQYF.

This clonotype was observed at least ten times. The rearrangement joins TRBV18 to TRBJ2-3; maybe TRBD1 (5 bases). V dropped 1 base and J dropped 4 bases, with 12 bases sitting between them. CDR3 length equals 15 residues. Germline V gives CDR1 KGHSH, CDR2 LQKENI. CDR3 protein: CASSPRQGSSDTQYF. In DNA, the CDR3 is TGTGCCAGCTCACCACGTCAGGGTAGCTCAGATACGCAGTATTTT.

Ten or more counts support this clonotype. The chain has TRBV5-1 and TRBJ2-3, with TRBD1 matching 12 bases. CDR1 is SGHRS, CDR2 YFSETQ, per germline. J gave up 1 base and V 5 bases, and 5 bases lay outside the gene matches. The CDR3 totals 16 residues. The CDR3 loop is CASSLGTGGGTDTQYF. The CDR3 region has the DNA TGCGCCAGCAGTCTTGGGACAGGGGGCGGCACAGATACGCAGTATTTT.

This clonotype was detected ten times or more. The J gene is TRBJ2-2, the V gene TRBV20-1; no definite D call. The V and J ends lost 2 bases and 7 bases respectively, with 8 bases between them. The CDR3 sequence is 12 residues long. Germline CDR1 and CDR2: DFQATT and SNEGSKA (reference sequence). Here the CDR3 DNA reads TGCAGTGCTAGACGGCCTAACGGGGAGCTGTTTTTT. Translation: CSARRPNGELFF.

Many counts were recorded for this clonotype. The CDR3, as DNA: TGTGCCAGCAGTGTACGGGTAGCGGGGGGGGCCAACGTCCTGACTTTC. This gives the protein CASSVRVAGGANVLTF. The gene calls are TRBV27 and TRBJ2-6; 8 bases line up with TRBD2. In germline, CDR1 is MNHEY, CDR2 SMNVEV (reference sequence). J gave up 4 bases and V 5 bases, and 7 bases lay outside the gene matches. This CDR3 is 16 amino acids long.

This clonotype was recorded many times. This rearrangement joins TRBV9 to TRBJ2-3, with a possible D match to TRBD2 (6 bases). Trimming pared 2 bases from V and 5 bases from J, leaving 12 bases between. Germline-derived CDR1 and CDR2 are SGDLS and YYNGEE. The CDR3 sequence is 14 residues long. CDR3 sequence: CASSVGGVEDTQYF. DNA of the CDR3: TGTGCCAGCAGCGTCGGAGGGGTGGAAGATACGCAGTATTTT.

This clonotype was recorded at least ten times. This chain uses TRBV7-2 with TRBJ2-5, with D possibly being TRBD2 (5 bases). The germline gives CDR1 SGHTA, CDR2 FQGNSA. There are 16 residues in the CDR3. V dropped 4 bases and J dropped 0 bases, with 15 bases sitting between them. The CDR3 nucleotides are TGTGCCAGCAGCTCTCGCAGGAAGGGAGACCAAGAGACCCAGTACTTC. Amino acids: CASSSRRKGDQETQYF.

Ten or more counts support this clonotype. This chain links TRBV6-6 with TRBJ2-2; 9 bases agree with TRBD1. The length of the CDR3 is 16 residues. From germline, CDR1 is MNHNY and CDR2 SVGAGI (reference sequence). The V gene end was trimmed by 0 bases and the J gene end by 2 bases; junction bases not matched to a gene: 1. CDR3: CASSYSGQGNTGELFF. The CDR3 DNA sequence: TGTGCCAGCAGTTACTCGGGACAGGGTAACACCGGGGAGCTGTTTTTT.

This clonotype was found many times. The chain uses TRBV18 and TRBJ2-7; D remains unclear. The CDR3 spans 12 residues. Trimming removed 5 bases from V and 3 bases from J, with 8 bases in between. Germline V gene data show CDR1 as KGHSH and CDR2 as LQKENI. The CDR3 reads CASSSDGYEQYF. In DNA, the CDR3 is TGTGCCAGCTCATCGGACGGCTACGAGCAGTACTTC. The full variable domain, with the rest looked up from reference TRBV18 and TRBJ2-7, is NAGVMQNPRHLVRRRGQEARLRCSPMKGHSHVYWYRQLPEEGLKFMVYLQKENIIDESGMPKERFSAEFPKEGPSILRIQQVVRGDSAAYFCASSSDGYEQYFGPGTRLTVT.